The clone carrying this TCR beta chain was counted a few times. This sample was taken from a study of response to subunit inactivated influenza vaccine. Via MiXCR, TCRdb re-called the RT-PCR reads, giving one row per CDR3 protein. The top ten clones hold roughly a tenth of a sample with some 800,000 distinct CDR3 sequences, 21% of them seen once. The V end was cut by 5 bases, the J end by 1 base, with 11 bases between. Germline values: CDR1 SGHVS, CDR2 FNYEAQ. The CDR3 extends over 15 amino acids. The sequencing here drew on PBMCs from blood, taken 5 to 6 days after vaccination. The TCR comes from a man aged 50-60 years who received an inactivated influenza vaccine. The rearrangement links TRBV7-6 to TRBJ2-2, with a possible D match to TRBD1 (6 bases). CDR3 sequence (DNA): TGTGCCAGCAGCGTTTGGGGGCGGAACACCGGGGAGCTGTTTTTT. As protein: CASSVWGRNTGELFF.